This is a list of T cell receptor beta chains from one sample in a study of cytomegalovirus exposure and HLA in healthy donors. Some clones are missing from TCRdb's copy, which holds only in-frame ones; the method was immunoSEQ multiplex PCR. Among approximately 82,000 clones listed, about 92% were seen once. The sequenced sample consisted of PBMCs. These receptor sequences come from a man aged 18 to 30 in good health and CMV-seronegative. Both conserved end residues are part of each CDR3. The D gene is left open where the match is weak. Not all rows give a size; the values are once, few, many and, for expanded clones, a class.

d_call,j_call,clone_size,v_call,cdr3_nt,cdr3_aa
-,TRBJ1-5,-,TRBV2,TGTGCCAGCAGTGAAGGGCAGGGAAATAGCAATCAGCCCCAGCATTTT,CASSEGQGNSNQPQHF
TRBD2,TRBJ2-3,-,TRBV5-8,TGTGCCAGCAGCTTACTAGCGGGGGGCACAGATACGCAGTATTTT,CASSLLAGGTDTQYF
-,TRBJ2-7,-,TRBV27,TGTGCCAGCATAGATAGCCCCTACGAGCAGTACTTC,CASIDSPYEQYF
TRBD2,TRBJ2-1,once,TRBV2,TGTGCCAGCAGCCCTAGCGGGGGTTACAATGAGCAGTTCTTC,CASSPSGGYNEQFF
TRBD2,TRBJ2-2,once,TRBV2,TGTGCCAGCAAGGCGGGAGGGCCTGACGGGGAGCTGTTTTTT,CASKAGGPDGELFF
-,TRBJ1-1,-,TRBV30,TGTGCCTGGAGTCCATTAAGTGCAGGCGCGACTGAAGCTTTCTTT,CAWSPLSAGATEAFF
TRBD2,TRBJ2-3,-,TRBV25-1,TGTGCCAGCAGTAAGGGAGGGTGGTCCTCAGATACGCAGTATTTT,CASSKGGWSSDTQYF
-,TRBJ1-1,-,TRBV6-1,TGTGCCAGCAGTTATTTTGTAAACACTGAAGCTTTCTTT,CASSYFVNTEAFF
-,TRBJ1-2,-,TRBV28,TGTGCCAGCATACGGGTTAGTGGTCCTAACTATGGCTACACCTTC,CASIRVSGPNYGYTF
-,TRBJ1-2,-,TRBV9,TGTGCCAGCAGCGTAGACAGCAACTATGGCTACACCTTC,CASSVDSNYGYTF
-,TRBJ2-3,-,TRBV7-2,TGTGCCAGCAGCTTAGCGGGCTCAGGCACAGATACGCAGTATTTT,CASSLAGSGTDTQYF
TRBD1,TRBJ2-7,-,TRBV10-2,TGCGCCAGCAGCCGATACCTTTCGGCCGACAGGGGACTCTCCTACGAGCAGTACTTC,CASSRYLSADRGLSYEQYF
TRBD2,TRBJ2-7,-,TRBV4-3,TGCGCCAGCAGCCAAGACGGGGGGGAGCAGTACTTC,CASSQDGGEQYF
TRBD2,TRBJ2-7,-,TRBV6-5,TGTGCCAGCAGTTACTCCTTCCTAGCGGACCACTACGAGCAGTACTTC,CASSYSFLADHYEQYF
TRBD2,TRBJ2-7,-,TRBV19,TGTGCCAGTAGTATGTTACGGGAGGGAAACTACGAGCAGTACTTC,CASSMLREGNYEQYF
-,TRBJ2-2,-,TRBV5-1,TGCGCCAGCAGCTTGGCCGGAGGGGCCGGGGAGCTGTTTTTT,CASSLAGGAGELFF
-,TRBJ2-6,-,TRBV5-1,TGCGCCAGCAGCTGGACTGCCCCTGGGGCCAACGTCCTGACTTTC,CASSWTAPGANVLTF
TRBD2,TRBJ2-1,-,TRBV11-3,TGTGCCAGCAGCTTAGAGGCGAAGGCGGGAGTATCCTACAATGAGCAGTTCTTC,CASSLEAKAGVSYNEQFF
-,TRBJ2-7,-,TRBV11-3,TGTGCCAGCAGTCTTATCCGGGACTTGAGCTACGAGCAGTACTTC,CASSLIRDLSYEQYF
TRBD1,TRBJ2-7,-,TRBV11-3,TGTGCCAGCAGCCTCTCTCAGGGGGGGACAGGGGCTTCCTACGAGCAGTACTTC,CASSLSQGGTGASYEQYF
-,TRBJ2-7,-,TRBV25-1,TGTGCCAGCAGTGAATGGGGGAGGACCTACGAGCAGTACTTC,CASSEWGRTYEQYF
-,TRBJ2-7,-,TRBV13,TGTGCCAGCACCGACAGGTCGAGCTCCTACGAGCAGTACTTC,CASTDRSSSYEQYF
TRBD2,TRBJ2-3,-,TRBV2,TGTGCCAGCAGACTGGGACTAGCGGCTATCCGCACAGATACGCAGTATTTT,CASRLGLAAIRTDTQYF
-,TRBJ2-1,-,TRBV2,TGTGCCAGCAGTGTGGAGGGGGGGCCCTACAATGAGCAGTTCTTC,CASSVEGGPYNEQFF
-,TRBJ1-1,-,TRBV6-5,TGTGCCAGCAGTTACTCGCAGGAACTGAACACTGAAGCTTTCTTT,CASSYSQELNTEAFF
-,TRBJ1-2,once,TRBV27,TGTGCCAGCAGTCGGACACCCAACTATGGCTACACCTTC,CASSRTPNYGYTF
TRBD2,TRBJ2-5,-,TRBV5-6,TGTGCCAGCAGCTTGGAAGGACTAGCGGTAGGGGTAGAGACCCAGTACTTC,CASSLEGLAVGVETQYF
-,TRBJ1-5,-,TRBV27,TGTGCCAGCAGTTTGATCAGAAATAGCAATCAGCCCCAGCATTTT,CASSLIRNSNQPQHF
-,TRBJ1-1,-,TRBV6-6,TGTGCCAGCAGTTACGAAGGCCCCGAGGACACTGAAGCTTTCTTT,CASSYEGPEDTEAFF
-,TRBJ1-2,-,TRBV5-1,TGCGCCAGCAGCCCCATGAGAGGGAGTGGTCACACCTTC,CASSPMRGSGHTF
-,TRBJ2-7,-,TRBV6-5,TGTGCCAGCAGTTACTCCCCCACTCTAGCCTGGGAGCAGTACTTC,CASSYSPTLAWEQYF
-,TRBJ1-5,once,TRBV30,TGTGCCTGGACCGGGTCCAGTGCTAATCAGCCCCAGCATTTT,CAWTGSSANQPQHF
TRBD2,TRBJ2-3,-,TRBV5-1,TGCGCCAGCAGCTTGTGGCTAGCGGGAGGGCTATCAGATACGCAGTATTTT,CASSLWLAGGLSDTQYF
-,TRBJ1-2,-,TRBV6-5,TGTGCCAGCAGTTACAGGGCAGGGATCTATGGCTACACCTTC,CASSYRAGIYGYTF
-,TRBJ2-7,-,TRBV5-4,TGTGCCAGCAGCCATCAGGGGTCAACCTACGAGCAGTACTTC,CASSHQGSTYEQYF
-,TRBJ2-7,-,TRBV6-4,TGTGCCAGCAGTGACTTGCGTGGGCCGGGGTACGAGCAGTACTTC,CASSDLRGPGYEQYF
TRBD1,TRBJ2-7,-,TRBV5-1,TGCGCCAGCAGCCCCGGGACAGGGGGCCTGTACGAGCAGTACTTC,CASSPGTGGLYEQYF
TRBD1,TRBJ1-5,-,TRBV5-1,TGCGCCAGCAGCCTGGGGGACAGGGGACAGCCCCAGCATTTT,CASSLGDRGQPQHF
-,TRBJ2-3,-,TRBV5-1,TGCGCCAGCAGCTCCAACACAGGGAGGGGCACAGATACGCAGTATTTT,CASSSNTGRGTDTQYF
TRBD1,TRBJ2-3,-,TRBV13,TGTGCCAGCAGCCCCCCCCGGGACAGGGGGCTAGATACGCAGTATTTT,CASSPPRDRGLDTQYF
TRBD1,TRBJ1-2,-,TRBV10-3,TGTGCCATCAGTCAGGGACAGTTCTATGGCTACACCTTC,CAISQGQFYGYTF
-,TRBJ2-7,-,TRBV7-8,TGTGCCAGCAGCTTAGCGATGAGGTCCTACGAGCAGTACTTC,CASSLAMRSYEQYF
-,TRBJ2-3,-,TRBV5-1,TGCGCCAGCAGCTTGAGGAGGGACCCGCAGTATTTT,CASSLRRDPQYF
TRBD1,TRBJ2-1,-,TRBV5-4,TGTGCCAGCAGCGACGGGGACAGGGGTTACGATGAGCAGTTCTTC,CASSDGDRGYDEQFF
TRBD1,TRBJ1-4,-,TRBV7-9,TGTGCCAGCAGACATGACTCTGGGACAGGGAGTGAAAAACTGTTTTTT,CASRHDSGTGSEKLFF
TRBD1,TRBJ2-7,-,TRBV9,TGTGCCAGCAGCGATTTAGATCCTACCGGGACAGCCTACGAGCAGTACTTC,CASSDLDPTGTAYEQYF
-,TRBJ2-5,-,TRBV7-9,TGTGCCAGCAGCCCCGGTGTTCATAGGGAGAACTTC,CASSPGVHRENF